Listed here are 17 T cell receptor beta chains from one sample, sequenced in a study of beta chain features in type 1 diabetes. Findings and limits, study-wide: Across all four CD4+ subsets, people with type 1 diabetes showed modestly shorter TCRB CDR3s.

No antigen has been identified for these receptors. The investigators reverse transcribed all of the isolated RNA, so they sequenced expressed TCRB transcripts. Produced via immunoSEQ multiplex PCR; TCRdb's table is partial and in-frame only. The repertoire holds 500,000 to 650,000 clones, with around 12% as singletons. The sequenced sample consisted of naive CD4+ T cells from blood. Receptor source: a man younger than 40 with type 1 diabetes.

This clone has just a few counts. This chain links TRBV30 with TRBJ1-4; TRBD1 matches 11 bases. Germline V CDR1 and CDR2: GTSNPN, SVGIG (reference sequence). The CDR3 runs to 15 residues. Germline trimming cut 4 bases from V and 8 bases from J; bases unmatched to any gene: 9. Written as DNA, the CDR3 is TGTGCCTGGACCTCCGGACAGGGGGCGGGAGAAAAACTGTTTTTT. Translating it yields CAWTSGQGAGEKLFF.

Details on this clone: Other DNA variants within this sample encode the same CDR3. The chain has TRBV9 and TRBJ2-7; 8 bases match TRBD1. Germline V CDR1 and CDR2: SGDLS, YYNGEE. With V trimmed by 0 bases and J by 2 bases, 1 base remained unmatched. The CDR3 extends over 14 amino acids. The CDR3 region has the DNA TGTGCCAGCAGCGTAGGGACAGGGACCTACGAGCAGTACTTC. The encoded protein is CASSVGTGTYEQYF.

This clone was counted a few times. The CDR3 loop reads CASSILASGAFPYEQYF. The CDR3 DNA follows: TGTGCCAGTAGTATATTGGCTAGCGGGGCTTTCCCCTACGAGCAGTACTTC. V gene TRBV19 combines with J gene TRBJ2-7; TRBD2 matches 9 bases. Germline V gene data show CDR1 as LNHDA and CDR2 as SQIVND (reference sequence). This CDR3 spans 17 amino acids. Trimming cost V 2 bases and J 2 bases; bases outside gene matches: 10.

The chain joins TRBV7-9 to TRBJ1-3; no clear D. This CDR3 is built from 15 residues. The germline gives CDR1 SEHNR, CDR2 FQNEAQ (reference sequence). The V end was cut by 5 bases, the J end by 2 bases, with 13 bases between. CDR3 DNA: TGTGCCAGCAGCGTAAGAGGAACGGCTGGAAACACCATATATTTT. Protein sequence: CASSVRGTAGNTIYF.

Only a few counts were recorded for this clone. The chain has TRBV30 and TRBJ1-5, with no clear D. The V and J ends lost 3 bases and 7 bases respectively, with 10 bases between them. CDR1 GTSNPN and CDR2 SVGIG come from the germline V gene (reference sequence). CDR3 length equals 12 residues. The CDR3 DNA is TGTGCCTGGAGGACGCGAGGCCAGCCCCAGCATTTT. This codes for CAWRTRGQPQHF.

This clone showed up just a few times. The chain recombines TRBV28 with TRBJ1-5; tentative D call: TRBD1 (5 bases). Germline assignment: CDR1 MDHEN and CDR2 SYDVKM. The CDR3 contains 12 residues. V lost 4 bases, J lost 5 bases, and 6 bases lay in between. The CDR3 region is CASSSRDQPQHF. CDR3 bases: TGTGCCAGCAGTTCCAGGGATCAGCCCCAGCATTTT.

Only a few counts were recorded for this clone. The chain recombines TRBV6-6 with TRBJ2-2, with a weak D call TRBD2 (5 bases). CDR1 is MNHNY, CDR2 SVGAGI, per germline (reference sequence). Between the trimmed V and J ends, which lost 10 bases and 5 bases, there was a span of 8 bases. This CDR3 is built from 11 residues. The chain's CDR3 is CATRETGELFF. CDR3 bases: TGTGCCACAAGGGAGACCGGGGAGCTGTTTTTT.

This clone was counted between two and nine times. The V call is TRBV25-1, the J call TRBJ1-6; 8 bases are shared with TRBD1. Trimming cost V 5 bases and J 7 bases; bases outside gene matches: 7. The CDR3 runs 15 residues. CDR1 is MGHDK and CDR2 is SYGVNS in the germline V gene. The CDR3 sequence: CASSQQGVGNSPLHF. For the CDR3, the DNA is TGTGCCAGCAGTCAACAGGGGGTGGGCAATTCACCCCTCCACTTT.

V gene TRBV11-3 combines with J gene TRBJ1-3; D unresolved. Germline CDR1 is SGHNT and CDR2 is YENEEA. V was clipped by 5 bases and J by 0 bases, with 11 bases between them. The CDR3 contains 15 residues. The chain's CDR3 is CASSLRGGSGNTIYF. The CDR3 nucleotides read TGTGCCAGCAGCCTCCGAGGAGGCTCTGGAAACACCATATATTTT.

This clone occurred a few times. The chain uses TRBV19 and TRBJ2-6; the match to TRBD2 covers 11 bases. J lost 0 bases, V lost 7 bases, and 5 bases had no gene match. The CDR3 loop spans 17 amino acids. Germline loops: CDR1 LNHDA, CDR2 SQIVND (reference sequence). CDR3 sequence reads: CASIPSGGYSGANVLTF. Here the CDR3 DNA reads TGTGCCAGTATCCCTAGCGGGGGGTACTCTGGGGCCAACGTCCTGACTTTC.

The genes are TRBV2 and TRBJ1-2, with TRBD1 matching 8 bases. The germline CDR1 and CDR2 sequences are SNHLY and FYNNEI. J gave up 4 bases and V 11 bases, and 9 bases lay outside the gene matches. This CDR3 is 13 amino acids long. The CDR3 nucleotides are TGTGCCTCTACACGGGACAGGCTCTATGGCTACACCTTC. This gives the protein CASTRDRLYGYTF.

This clone was seen more than once but under ten times. The chain links TRBV9 to TRBJ2-5, with no clear D. CDR1 SGDLS and CDR2 YYNGEE come from the germline V gene. This CDR3 is 14 amino acids long. V dropped 4 bases and J dropped 4 bases, with 14 bases sitting between them. The CDR3 DNA reads TGTGCCAGCAGCACCCGATTGGTAGGAGAGACCCAGTACTTC. Amino acid sequence: CASSTRLVGETQYF.

For this clone: The same CDR3 also results from other DNA sequences found in this sample. This chain uses TRBV5-1 with TRBJ1-1, with 7 bases matching TRBD1. V lost 3 bases and J lost 1; bases outside the gene matches: 3. Germline V gene data show CDR1 as SGHRS and CDR2 as YFSETQ. The CDR3 is 14 amino acids. The CDR3 loop is CASSSGTANTEAFF. In DNA form, the CDR3 reads TGCGCCAGCAGCTCCGGGACAGCGAACACTGAAGCTTTCTTT.

In its sample, this clone was seen a few times. The rearrangement uses TRBV19 and TRBJ1-2, with D tentatively TRBD1 (6 bases). Germline CDR1 is LNHDA and CDR2 is SQIVND (reference sequence). The CDR3 loop spans 16 amino acids. Deletions cut 3 bases from V and 7 bases from J, with 21 bases between. The DNA for the CDR3 is TGTGCCAGTAGTATTGTGAGAGGGGGGTCTTACGGTGGCTACACCTTC. Its translation: CASSIVRGGSYGGYTF.

This clone occurred a few times. The chain carries TRBV4-3 and TRBJ2-7; 9 bases agree with TRBD1. V dropped 3 bases and J dropped 3; count of bases not matched to a gene: 6. This CDR3 comprises 15 residues. In germline, CDR1 is LGHNA, CDR2 YSLEER. The CDR3 loop reads CASSQAGTGLYEQYF. CDR3 nucleotide sequence: TGCGCCAGCAGCCAGGCCGGGACAGGGCTCTACGAGCAGTACTTC.

V gene TRBV5-1 combines with J gene TRBJ2-5; 7 positions match TRBD1. With V trimmed by 4 bases and J by 4 bases, 10 bases remained unmatched. This CDR3 contains 15 residues. The germline gives CDR1 SGHRS, CDR2 YFSETQ. CDR3: CASSVAGTDPETQYF. The CDR3 DNA follows: TGCGCCAGCAGCGTGGCCGGGACAGATCCAGAGACCCAGTACTTC.

This clone was found a few times. This rearrangement joins TRBV29-1 to TRBJ2-7; 9 bases line up with TRBD1. There are 13 residues in the CDR3. The V gene's germline CDR1 is SQVTM and CDR2 ANQGSEA. Unmatched junction bases numbered 4, after V lost 5 bases and J lost 2 bases. In DNA, the CDR3 is TGCAGCGTTACTGGACAGGGGCCCTACGAGCAGTACTTC. Translating gives CSVTGQGPYEQYF.